This record concerns one TCR beta chain sequence. The data belong to a study of blood T cell repertoires in COVID-19. TCRdb's table, derived via immunoSEQ multiplex PCR, lists solely in-frame clones and lacks some. In the table there are about 74,000 clones, less than 95% of which are singletons. Germline V gene data show CDR1 as MDHEN and CDR2 as SYDVKM. The CDR3 consists of 13 residues. The V end was cut by 6 bases, the J end by 10 bases, with 13 bases between. The source of this sequence is a woman aged 45-59 years in a cohort sampled during active COVID-19. The sample was peripheral blood. The gene calls are TRBV28 and TRBJ1-6; D gene uncertain. The CDR3 coding sequence is TGTGCCAGCAGCTCCCGGGAAGGATCACCCCTCCACTTT. Translation gives CASSSREGSPLHF.